The 30 T cell receptor beta chains given below trace back to one sample, sequenced in a study of OX40 agonist ivuxolimab in advanced cancers. Measured with immunoSEQ multiplex PCR; TCRdb has only the in-frame clones, and not every one. This table holds fewer than 80,000 clones, 75% to 90% found once. Sequences were derived from CD4+ or CD8+ T cells sorted from blood, sampled in a trial of the OX40 agonist ivuxolimab. These receptors came from an adult with an advanced solid tumor such as melanoma, head and neck, liver or kidney cancer.

The J gene is TRBJ2-3, the V gene TRBV19; TRBD1 matches 7 bases. J lost 6 bases, V lost 1 base, and 10 bases had no gene match. Germline loops: CDR1 LNHDA, CDR2 SQIVND (reference sequence). This CDR3 is built from 16 residues. The CDR3 region has the DNA TGTGCCAGTAGTATAGGCTACAGGGGTCGTGAGGATACGCAGTATTTT. It specifies CASSIGYRGREDTQYF.

The V and J genes are TRBV5-4 and TRBJ2-3; TRBD2 matches at 9 bases. CDR1 is SGHNT and CDR2 is YYREEE in the germline V gene (reference sequence). J gave up 5 bases and V 2 bases, and 6 bases lay outside the gene matches. The CDR3 loop spans 15 amino acids. CDR3 region: CASSFVTSGGDTQYF. DNA of the CDR3: TGTGCCAGCAGCTTTGTGACTAGCGGAGGAGATACGCAGTATTTT.

V gene TRBV28 combines with J gene TRBJ1-2; D is uncertain. The CDR3 consists of 13 residues. CDR1 is MDHEN and CDR2 is SYDVKM in the germline V gene. Trimming took off 6 bases at V and 4 bases at J, with 12 bases between the two ends. The CDR3 DNA reads TGTGCCAGCAGGCCAGAGGGCCCCTATGGCTACACCTTC. Translated, it gives CASRPEGPYGYTF.

The chain is built from TRBV28 and TRBJ2-3; TRBD2 matches at 8 bases. CDR1 is MDHEN, CDR2 SYDVKM, per germline. J was trimmed by 2 bases and V by 6 bases; bases with no gene match: 10. This CDR3 region has 16 residues. CDR3 bases: TGTGCCAGCAGCTCCTGGGTAGCGGGAATCACAGATACGCAGTATTTT. Translation: CASSSWVAGITDTQYF.

V gene TRBV4-2 combines with J gene TRBJ2-7, with D uncertain. V gave up 0 bases and J gave up 4 bases, with 7 bases separating them. Germline V gene data show CDR1 as LGHNA and CDR2 as YNFKEQ. The CDR3 loop spans 13 amino acids. The DNA of the CDR3 is TGTGCCAGCAGCCAAGAACTACCGTACGAGCAGTACTTC. Its translation is CASSQELPYEQYF.

This chain uses TRBV27 with TRBJ2-7; D may be TRBD1 or TRBD2 (5 bases each). Between the trimmed V and J ends, which lost 3 bases and 7 bases, there was a span of 19 bases. Per the germline V gene, CDR1 is MNHEY and CDR2 is SMNVEV (reference sequence). CDR3 length: 15 residues. Written as DNA, the CDR3 is TGTGCCAGCAGTTTTATTATACGGCCGAGGGGAGAGCAGTACTTC. This encodes CASSFIIRPRGEQYF.

The chain is built from TRBV27 and TRBJ2-1; D gene unclear. Trimming removed 2 bases from V and 0 bases from J, with 5 bases in between. This CDR3 is built from 14 residues. Per germline, CDR1 MNHEY and CDR2 SMNVEV (reference sequence). This CDR3 reads CASSLGDSYNEQFF. The DNA for the CDR3 is TGTGCCAGCAGTTTAGGGGACTCCTACAATGAGCAGTTCTTC.

This chain connects TRBV29-1 to TRBJ2-7; D gene uncertain. Trimming removed 4 bases from V and 0 bases from J, with 13 bases in between. This CDR3 is built from 14 residues. The V gene's germline CDR1 is SQVTM and CDR2 ANQGSEA. CDR3 loop: CSVAGYRYSYEQYF. CDR3 nucleotides: TGCAGCGTTGCGGGTTACCGGTACTCCTACGAGCAGTACTTC.

This clone is a singleton in its sample. V is TRBV13 and J is TRBJ2-1; TRBD2 matches 11 bases. Germline loops: CDR1 PRHDT, CDR2 FYEKMQ (reference sequence). Trimming took 1 base from V and 0 from J; bases not matched to a gene: 5. The CDR3 sequence is 18 residues long. CDR3 nucleotides: TGTGCCAGCAGCTTAGTTAGCGGGGGGGCCAGCTCCTACAATGAGCAGTTCTTC. It is translated as CASSLVSGGASSYNEQFF. Together with reference TRBV13 and TRBJ2-1, the CDR3 gives the full variable domain: AAGVIQSPRHLIKEKRETATLKCYPIPRHDTVYWYQQGPGQDPQFLISFYEKMQSDKGSIPDRFSAQQFSDYHSELNMSSLELGDSALYFCASSLVSGGASSYNEQFFGPGTRLTVL.

V and J are TRBV11-1 and TRBJ1-1, with a possible D match to TRBD1 (5 bases). Germline values: CDR1 SGHAT, CDR2 FQDESV (reference sequence). This CDR3 has 15 amino acids. V was cut by 3 bases and J by 5 bases, with 16 bases left in between. The CDR3 here is CASSFPGIGGTEAFF. The CDR3 nucleotides are TGTGCCAGCAGCTTCCCAGGGATAGGCGGGACTGAAGCTTTCTTT. Drawing the rest from reference TRBV11-1 and TRBJ1-1, the complete variable domain is EAEVAQSPRYKITEKSQAVAFWCDPISGHATLYWYRQILGQGPELLVQFQDESVVDDSQLPKDRFSAERLKGVDSTLKIQPAELGDSAMYLCASSFPGIGGTEAFFGQGTRLTVV.

This clone was observed a single time. V usage is TRBV14 and J usage is TRBJ2-3; D not resolved. Trimming left V 3 bases short and J 1 base short, with 8 bases between. Per the germline V gene, CDR1 is SGHDN and CDR2 is FVKESK. The CDR3 totals 14 residues. CDR3 sequence (DNA): TGTGCCAGCAGCCAGTTAGGTCGCACAGATACGCAGTATTTT. Amino acids: CASSQLGRTDTQYF.

This rearrangement joins TRBV27 to TRBJ2-7; a possible D gene is TRBD1 (6 bases). Trimming removed 6 bases at V and 2 bases at J, with 14 bases between. Germline CDR1 MNHEY, CDR2 SMNVEV (reference sequence). The CDR3 loop spans 14 amino acids. This CDR3 is CASRTGQHPYEQYF. The CDR3, as DNA: TGTGCCAGCAGAACCGGACAGCATCCCTACGAGCAGTACTTC.

The chain is built from TRBV7-9 and TRBJ2-7, with 7 bases fitting TRBD2. The J segment lost 4 bases and the V segment lost 1 base, leaving 1 base of the junction unmatched. There are 13 residues in the CDR3. The germline CDR1 and CDR2 sequences are SEHNR and FQNEAQ (reference sequence). The CDR3 protein is CASSLGSGYEQYF. For the CDR3, the DNA is TGTGCCAGCAGCTTAGGTAGCGGGTACGAGCAGTACTTC.

The V and J genes are TRBV20-1 and TRBJ1-2; D perhaps matches TRBD1 (5 bases). Germline CDR1 DFQATT, CDR2 SNEGSKA (reference sequence). With 2 bases removed from V and 13 bases from J, the gap between germline ends came to 14 bases. There are 11 residues in the CDR3. This chain's CDR3 is CSARWEGKCTF. In DNA, the CDR3 is TGCAGTGCTAGATGGGAGGGGAAGTGCACCTTC.

The rearrangement joins TRBV6-5 to TRBJ1-4; D is uncertain. Germline lookup yields CDR1 MNHEY and CDR2 SVGAGI. The V and J ends lost 5 bases and 6 bases respectively, with 13 bases between them. The CDR3 sequence is 14 residues long. Here the CDR3 DNA reads TGTGCCAGCAGTAAAATCGGGTCCGATGAAAAACTGTTTTTT. Translating gives CASSKIGSDEKLFF.

This clone was seen a single time. The same CDR3 also results from other DNA sequences found in this sample. The rearrangement links TRBV5-6 to TRBJ2-5; TRBD2 might be the D (6 bases). Germline V CDR1 and CDR2: SGHDT, YYEEEE. The ends were cut back, 0 bases at V and 5 bases at J, with 14 bases in the middle. The CDR3 totals 15 residues. Here the CDR3 reads CASSLGGTAAETQYF. In DNA form, the CDR3 reads TGTGCCAGCAGCTTGGGGGGGACTGCTGCCGAGACCCAGTACTTC.

The chain uses TRBV27 and TRBJ2-7; TRBD1 matches at 8 bases. Germline loops: CDR1 MNHEY, CDR2 SMNVEV (reference sequence). V lost 8 bases to trimming and J lost 1 base; unmatched junction nucleotides: 4. This CDR3 is built from 13 residues. CDR3 sequence (DNA): TGTGCCAGCGGAGGACAGGGTTCCTACGAGCAGTACTTC. Its protein product is CASGGQGSYEQYF.

The rearrangement joins TRBV7-8 to TRBJ2-7; D might be TRBD2 (7 bases). The germline gives CDR1 SGHVS, CDR2 FQNEAQ. There are 15 residues in the CDR3. The germline V and J ends were trimmed by 5 bases and 1 base, with 15 bases remaining between them. CDR3: CASSLGAGASYEQYF. The CDR3 DNA is TGTGCCAGCAGCCTGGGGGCGGGGGCTTCCTACGAGCAGTACTTC.

This clone was detected only a few times. V gene TRBV30 combines with J gene TRBJ1-2; D remains ambiguous. The CDR3 loop spans 11 amino acids. Germline CDR1 is GTSNPN and CDR2 is SVGIG (reference sequence). Trimming pared 0 bases from V and 10 bases from J, leaving 9 bases between. In nucleotides, the CDR3 is TGTGCCTGGAGTGTCATCTCGAACTACACCTTC. Amino acid sequence: CAWSVISNYTF.

The chain is built from TRBV28 and TRBJ1-1; D may be TRBD1 (5 bases). CDR1 MDHEN and CDR2 SYDVKM come from the germline V gene. Between the trimmed V and J ends, which lost 10 bases and 1 base, there was a span of 16 bases. The CDR3 is made up of 14 amino acids. CDR3 protein: CATHWGIWNTEAFF. As DNA, the CDR3 is TGTGCCACCCACTGGGGGATTTGGAACACTGAAGCTTTCTTT.

This clone appeared a single time. The rearrangement uses TRBV5-6 and TRBJ1-1, with no clear D. This CDR3 region has 13 residues. V gave up 3 bases and J gave up 6 bases, with 12 bases separating them. Germline V CDR1 and CDR2: SGHDT, YYEEEE. DNA of the CDR3: TGTGCCAGCAGCTATGACTTGGTTCCTGAAGCTTTCTTT. Residues: CASSYDLVPEAFF.

The chain has TRBV7-9 and TRBJ1-1; maybe TRBD1 (5 bases). The germline V gene encodes CDR1 SEHNR and CDR2 FQNEAQ (reference sequence). The CDR3 spans 13 residues. With 2 bases removed from V and 6 bases from J, the gap between germline ends came to 10 bases. CDR3 sequence: CASSLILGAEAFF. CDR3 nucleotide sequence: TGTGCCAGCAGCTTAATCCTAGGGGCTGAAGCTTTCTTT.

This CDR3 is CASSDLANYGYTF. As DNA, the CDR3 is TGTGCCAGCAGTGATTTGGCTAACTATGGCTACACCTTC. The V and J genes are TRBV2 and TRBJ1-2; D gene unclear. Per germline, CDR1 SNHLY and CDR2 FYNNEI. CDR3 length: 13 amino acids. The germline V and J ends were trimmed by 3 bases and 0 bases, with 5 bases remaining between them.

The V call is TRBV4-3, the J call TRBJ2-2; TRBD1 aligns across 7 bases. The CDR3 totals 16 residues. V shed 4 bases, J shed 2 bases, and the junction held 7 bases outside the gene matches. Germline assignment: CDR1 LGHNA and CDR2 YSLEER. CDR3 amino acids: CASSLRDSKNTGELFF. CDR3 nucleotides: TGCGCCAGCAGCCTTAGGGACAGCAAAAACACCGGGGAGCTGTTTTTT.

The V call is TRBV18, the J call TRBJ1-3, with 9 positions matching TRBD1. V lost 3 bases to trimming and J lost 0 bases; unmatched junction nucleotides: 3. From germline, CDR1 is KGHSH and CDR2 LQKENI. The CDR3 is made up of 16 amino acids. CDR3 in DNA: TGTGCCAGCTCACCTGACAGGGGGGCCTCTGGAAACACCATATATTTT. Its translation is CASSPDRGASGNTIYF.

The J gene is TRBJ2-7, the V gene TRBV5-6, with 10 bases that match TRBD1. V shed 0 bases, J shed 2 bases, and the junction held 5 bases outside the gene matches. The CDR3 extends over 16 amino acids. Germline CDR1 SGHDT, CDR2 YYEEEE. CDR3 region: CASSLGPGTGAYEQYF. The CDR3 DNA reads as TGTGCCAGCAGCTTGGGTCCCGGGACAGGGGCCTACGAGCAGTACTTC. The full variable domain, rest sourced from reference TRBV5-6 and TRBJ2-7, is DAGVTQSPTHLIKTRGQQVTLRCSPKSGHDTVSWYQQALGQGPQFIFQYYEEEERQRGNFPDRFSGHQFPNYSSELNVNALLLGDSALYLCASSLGPGTGAYEQYFGPGTRLTVT.

The rearrangement links TRBV9 to TRBJ2-5; TRBD2 agrees at 11 bases. Trimming took 3 bases from V and 2 from J; bases not matched to a gene: 9. Germline V gene sequence: CDR1 SGDLS, CDR2 YYNGEE. This CDR3 contains 17 residues. The CDR3, as DNA: TGTGCCAGCAGCGGTGAGGAACTAGCGGGAGCACAAGAGACCCAGTACTTC. This sequence encodes CASSGEELAGAQETQYF.

The chain uses TRBV18 and TRBJ1-1; 8 bases match TRBD1. Trimming cost V 3 bases and J 0 bases; bases outside gene matches: 6. The germline gives CDR1 KGHSH, CDR2 LQKENI. This CDR3 comprises 16 residues. The CDR3 protein is CASSPLDREMNTEAFF. CDR3 DNA sequence: TGTGCCAGCTCACCTCTGGACAGGGAAATGAACACTGAAGCTTTCTTT.

The chain joins TRBV4-2 to TRBJ1-5; D gene ambiguous. Germline CDR1 and CDR2: LGHNA and YNFKEQ. CDR3 length: 15 residues. V gave up 4 bases and J gave up 2 bases, with 12 bases separating them. The CDR3 coding sequence is TGTGCCAGCAGCCCTTATGACGTGGGCAATCAGCCCCAGCATTTT. Translated: CASSPYDVGNQPQHF.

This clone has more than one count but fewer than ten. The chain recombines TRBV7-9 with TRBJ2-7, with unresolved D. This CDR3 contains 14 residues. V was trimmed by 4 bases and J by 0 bases, leaving 10 bases between them. Germline values: CDR1 SEHNR, CDR2 FQNEAQ (reference sequence). CDR3 DNA: TGTGCCAGCAGCTCCCCCCAGTCCTCCTACGAGCAGTACTTC. It encodes CASSSPQSSYEQYF.